The next 32 T cell receptor beta chains were all read from a single sample in a study of blood T cell repertoires in COVID-19. Clones were sequenced by immunoSEQ multiplex PCR, and TCRdb holds only the in-frame ones, with some missing. Of fewer than 200,000 clones listed, 65% to 80% were seen once; the top ten hold roughly 19%. Sequencing was performed on PBMCs or T cells enriched from blood (not recorded which). These TCRs come from a woman between 70 and 85 years old in a cohort exposed to, infected with or recovered from COVID-19 (not recorded which).

This clone has just a few counts. The chain joins TRBV13 to TRBJ1-3; D is ambiguous. CDR3 size: 16 residues. CDR1 is PRHDT and CDR2 is FYEKMQ in the germline V gene (reference sequence). The V gene lost 0 bases and the J gene lost 0 bases, with 9 bases spanning the gap. CDR3 amino acids: CASSLGPGGSGNTIYF. In DNA, the CDR3 is TGTGCCAGCAGCTTAGGCCCGGGAGGCTCTGGAAACACCATATATTTT. The full variable domain, completed using reference TRBV13 and TRBJ1-3, is AAGVIQSPRHLIKEKRETATLKCYPIPRHDTVYWYQQGPGQDPQFLISFYEKMQSDKGSIPDRFSAQQFSDYHSELNMSSLELGDSALYFCASSLGPGGSGNTIYFGEGSWLTVV.

This clone showed up just a few times. The chain is built from TRBV5-1 and TRBJ2-2; TRBD2 agrees at 9 bases. Germline loops: CDR1 SGHRS, CDR2 YFSETQ. The CDR3 consists of 15 residues. The J segment lost 3 bases and the V segment lost 3 bases, leaving 3 bases of the junction unmatched. CDR3 region: CASSSRLADTGELFF. The CDR3 nucleotides are TGCGCCAGCAGCTCCCGACTAGCGGACACCGGGGAGCTGTTTTTT.

This clone was seen more than once but under ten times. The chain has TRBV5-1 and TRBJ2-1; tentatively, D is TRBD2 (6 bases). The germline gives CDR1 SGHRS, CDR2 YFSETQ. The CDR3 runs to 16 residues. V lost 0 bases and J 8 bases, leaving 18 bases between the germline ends. This CDR3 is CASSLAPQGGQDEQFF. The CDR3 DNA sequence: TGCGCCAGCAGCTTGGCACCCCAGGGAGGTCAGGATGAGCAGTTCTTC.

The chain employs TRBV5-5 and TRBJ2-7, with 8 bases identical to TRBD2. Germline loops: CDR1 SGHKS, CDR2 YYEKEE (reference sequence). The J segment lost 2 bases and the V segment lost 0 bases, leaving 1 base of the junction unmatched. The CDR3 has 14 amino acids. CDR3 bases: TGTGCCAGCAGCTTGGTGGGACTAGCCTACGAGCAGTACTTC. Its translation: CASSLVGLAYEQYF.

The chain carries TRBV10-2 and TRBJ2-1; D gene unclear. The ends were cut back, 8 bases at V and 0 bases at J, with 11 bases in the middle. Germline V lookup: CDR1 WSHSY, CDR2 SAAADI. There are 14 residues in the CDR3. CDR3 nucleotides: TGCGCCAGCTATAGCCGAAACTCCTACAATGAGCAGTTCTTC. It codes for CASYSRNSYNEQFF.

As for this clone: The same CDR3 arises from other DNA sequences in this sample as well. The genes are TRBV5-1 and TRBJ1-3; 7 bases align to TRBD1. The germline CDR1 and CDR2 sequences are SGHRS and YFSETQ. There are 14 residues in the CDR3. The V segment lost 1 base and the J segment 4 bases; nucleotides outside the gene matches: 2. CDR3 bases: TGCGCCAGCAGCTTGACAGGGGCAGGAAACACCATATATTTT. Translation: CASSLTGAGNTIYF.

This clone was observed a handful of times. The CDR3 is CASSEGQGGWQYF. The CDR3 DNA reads as TGTGCCAGCAGCGAAGGACAGGGGGGTTGGCAGTATTTT. The genes are TRBV9 and TRBJ2-3; 10 bases agree with TRBD1. Germline V gene lookup returns CDR1 SGDLS and CDR2 YYNGEE. The CDR3 has 13 amino acids. V was clipped by 3 bases and J by 11 bases; unmatched bases: 6.

The rearrangement joins TRBV28 to TRBJ1-4, with 8 bases lining up with TRBD1. V was clipped by 0 bases and J by 16 bases; unmatched bases: 13. Germline CDR1 MDHEN, CDR2 SYDVKM. CDR3 length: 15 residues. The CDR3 region is CASSLWSGGDRLTFF. CDR3 bases: TGTGCCAGCAGTTTATGGAGTGGGGGGGACAGGCTGACGTTTTTT.

The chain joins TRBV27 to TRBJ2-3; D is unclear. V was shortened by 2 bases and J by 0 bases, with 15 bases between the two germline ends. Looked up from germline, CDR1 is MNHEY and CDR2 is SMNVEV (reference sequence). This CDR3 has 17 amino acids. The CDR3 coding sequence is TGTGCCAGCAGTTTACGTAGCCCGGCCCGTAGCACAGATACGCAGTATTTT. It codes for CASSLRSPARSTDTQYF.

This clone has a single count. This rearrangement joins TRBV5-8 to TRBJ2-5, with 7 bases that match TRBD2. CDR3 length: 18 amino acids. Trimming cost V 4 bases and J 5 bases; bases outside gene matches: 20. Germline V CDR1 and CDR2: SGHTS, YDEGEE. This CDR3 reads CASSDFSRGGRKRETQYF. The DNA of the CDR3 is TGTGCCAGCAGCGATTTCAGTCGCGGGGGTCGGAAAAGGGAGACCCAGTACTTC.

This clone showed up just a few times. The chain has TRBV10-3 and TRBJ1-2; 9 bases match TRBD1. Looked up from germline, CDR1 is ENHRY and CDR2 is SYGVKD. Germline trimming cut 5 bases from V and 0 bases from J; bases unmatched to any gene: 4. The CDR3 is 15 amino acids. The CDR3 coding sequence is TGTGCCATCAGTTTGGGACAGGGTTCTAACTATGGCTACACCTTC. It is translated as CAISLGQGSNYGYTF.

This sequence joins TRBV5-1 and TRBJ1-1, with 8 positions matching TRBD1. J was trimmed by 1 base and V by 0 bases; bases with no gene match: 2. The germline V gene encodes CDR1 SGHRS and CDR2 YFSETQ. CDR3 length: 15 residues. The CDR3 spells CASSLEGQANTEAFF. The CDR3 DNA sequence: TGCGCCAGCAGCTTGGAGGGACAGGCGAACACTGAAGCTTTCTTT.

V gene TRBV28 combines with J gene TRBJ2-1; 8 nucleotides match TRBD2. CDR1 is MDHEN and CDR2 is SYDVKM in the germline V gene. V gave up 4 bases and J gave up 6 bases; unmatched junction bases: 11. The CDR3 covers 16 residues. CDR3 nucleotides: TGTGCCAGCAGTTCGGGAGGGGTTTTCGGCGGCAATGAGCAGTTCTTC. Translation: CASSSGGVFGGNEQFF. The full variable domain, in which reference TRBV28 and TRBJ2-1 provide the parts outside the CDR3, is DVKVTQSSRYLVKRTGEKVFLECVQDMDHENMFWYRQDPGLGLRLIYFSYDVKMKEKGDIPEGYSVSREKKERFSLILESASTNQTSMYLCASSSGGVFGGNEQFFGPGTRLTVL.

The rearrangement joins TRBV6-5 to TRBJ1-2; TRBD1 might be the D (5 bases). The CDR3 runs to 14 residues. V was cut by 7 bases and J by 7 bases, with 19 bases left in between. CDR1 is MNHEY, CDR2 SVGAGI, per germline. In DNA form, the CDR3 reads TGTGCCAGCATGGTTGACAAGGGGATTGGTGGCTACACCTTC. It encodes CASMVDKGIGGYTF.

V is TRBV4-1 and J is TRBJ2-1; TRBD2 aligns across 13 bases. Germline V lookup: CDR1 MGHRA, CDR2 YSYEKL. Trimming took 4 bases from V and 5 from J; bases not matched to a gene: 5. This CDR3 spans 16 amino acids. CDR3 in DNA: TGCGCCAGCAGCCGCGTACTAGCGGGAGGGGACAATGAGCAGTTCTTC. As protein: CASSRVLAGGDNEQFF.

This clone has just a few counts. CDR3 DNA: TGCGCCAGCAGCCCGGGACAGACGACTAATGAAAAACTGTTTTTT. Residues: CASSPGQTTNEKLFF. This sequence joins TRBV5-1 and TRBJ1-4; 7 nucleotides agree with TRBD1. The CDR3 extends over 15 amino acids. Germline assignment: CDR1 SGHRS and CDR2 YFSETQ. The V gene end was trimmed by 4 bases and the J gene end by 2 bases; junction bases not matched to a gene: 5.

The chain links TRBV2 to TRBJ2-3; D is possibly TRBD1 (6 bases). V shed 5 bases and J shed 2 bases, with 11 bases lying between them. This CDR3 has 14 residues. Germline CDR1 reads SNHLY; CDR2 reads FYNNEI. CDR3 DNA sequence: TGTGCCAGCAGTTGGGACACTGACACAGATACGCAGTATTTT. Translating it yields CASSWDTDTDTQYF.

The rearrangement links TRBV9 to TRBJ1-1, with 7 bases fitting TRBD1. The CDR3 length is 15 residues. V lost 3 bases, J lost 1 base, and 6 bases stayed unmatched. Germline CDR1 and CDR2: SGDLS and YYNGEE. CDR3 sequence (DNA): TGTGCCAGCAGCGCCTCCAGGGGGTGGAACACTGAAGCTTTCTTT. The encoded protein is CASSASRGWNTEAFF.

The V call is TRBV6-5, the J call TRBJ2-5; tentatively, D is TRBD1 (6 bases). CDR3 length: 11 amino acids. With 2 bases removed from V and 14 bases from J, the gap between germline ends came to 12 bases. Germline CDR1 is MNHEY and CDR2 is SVGAGI. The CDR3 here is CASSYGGVSYF. CDR3 nucleotides: TGTGCCAGCAGTTACGGGGGCGTCAGCTACTTC.

The chain joins TRBV19 to TRBJ2-5, with 9 bases that match TRBD2. The CDR3 is made up of 16 amino acids. V was clipped by 6 bases and J by 3 bases; unmatched bases: 11. Germline CDR1 reads LNHDA; CDR2 reads SQIVND (reference sequence). The CDR3 coding sequence is TGTGCCAGTAGCGACCGGGGCGGGAGGGGGAAAGAGACCCAGTACTTC. It specifies CASSDRGGRGKETQYF.

The chain is built from TRBV4-3 and TRBJ1-4; D unclear. This CDR3 is 18 amino acids long. The V end lost 2 bases, the J end lost 0 bases, and 16 bases lay between the germline ends. CDR1 and CDR2 from the germline V gene are LGHNA and YSLEER. The CDR3 DNA reads as TGCGCCAGCAGCCAAAGTAGTCGGTTTCGGGCAACTAATGAAAAACTGTTTTTT. Encoded protein: CASSQSSRFRATNEKLFF.

The chain links TRBV7-6 to TRBJ2-1; D not certain. CDR1 is SGHVS and CDR2 is FNYEAQ in the germline V gene. V was cut by 0 bases and J by 2 bases, with 5 bases left in between. The length of the CDR3 is 14 residues. Here the CDR3 reads CASSLAAPYNEQFF. The CDR3 coding sequence is TGTGCCAGCAGCTTAGCGGCTCCCTACAATGAGCAGTTCTTC.

DNA for the CDR3: TGTGCCAGCAGTTACTCGGAGGCAGGCAGCTCCTACGAGCAGTACTTC. Residues: CASSYSEAGSSYEQYF. The chain links TRBV6-5 to TRBJ2-7; D possibly corresponds to TRBD2 (5 bases). V was cut by 0 bases and J by 0 bases, with 12 bases left in between. The CDR3 is made up of 16 amino acids. Germline-derived CDR1 and CDR2 are MNHEY and SVGAGI.

Comment on this clone: A read error may account for a junction end that differs from germline. This sequence joins TRBV7-7 and TRBJ2-1; the match to TRBD2 covers 12 bases. CDR3 length: 15 residues. The germline gives CDR1 SSHAT, CDR2 FNYEAQ (reference sequence). The CDR3 sequence is CASSTGLAGFNEQFF. CDR3 in DNA: TGTGCTAGCAGCACGGGACTAGCGGGCTTCAATGAGCAGTTCTTC.

This chain connects TRBV16 to TRBJ1-4, with 9 bases lining up with TRBD1. CDR1 and CDR2 from the germline V gene are KGHSY and FQNENV. The V and J ends lost 0 bases and 5 bases, in that order; junction bases with no gene match: 1. CDR3 size: 15 residues. CDR3 amino acids: CASSQSGQGNEKLFF. CDR3 DNA sequence: TGTGCCAGCAGCCAATCGGGACAGGGAAATGAAAAACTGTTTTTT.

The chain uses TRBV7-2 and TRBJ1-2; TRBD1 matches 9 bases. The length of the CDR3 is 14 residues. The junction had 6 bases not matched to a gene; V was cut back by 5 bases and J by 5 bases. CDR1 is SGHTA, CDR2 FQGNSA, per germline. The CDR3 sequence: CASSPQGAPYGYTF. The CDR3, as DNA: TGTGCCAGCAGCCCACAGGGGGCACCATATGGCTACACCTTC.

The rearrangement links TRBV10-2 to TRBJ2-1; 15 nucleotides align to TRBD2. The length of the CDR3 is 16 residues. The germline V gene encodes CDR1 WSHSY and CDR2 SAAADI. Trimming cost V 3 bases and J 9 bases; bases outside gene matches: 6. The DNA for the CDR3 is TGCGCCAGCAGTGACTATTGGACTAGCGGGAGGGCTGAGCAGTTCTTC. Translating it yields CASSDYWTSGRAEQFF.

This clone is a singleton in its sample. V and J are TRBV9 and TRBJ2-2; 9 positions agree with TRBD2. Germline CDR1 and CDR2: SGDLS and YYNGEE. V dropped 1 base and J dropped 3; count of bases not matched to a gene: 4. The CDR3 runs 16 residues. In DNA, the CDR3 is TGTGCCAGCAGCGTACTGGAGCGGGAGGACACCGGGGAGCTGTTTTTT. Protein sequence: CASSVLEREDTGELFF.

This chain links TRBV19 with TRBJ2-1; D is unresolved. Trimming removed 3 bases from V and 3 bases from J, with 12 bases in between. This CDR3 region has 15 residues. Per the germline V gene, CDR1 is LNHDA and CDR2 is SQIVND (reference sequence). CDR3 sequence reads: CASSIGAVYYNEQFF. The CDR3 nucleotides read TGTGCCAGTAGTATTGGAGCCGTCTACTACAATGAGCAGTTCTTC.

This clone showed up just a few times. The genes are TRBV5-6 and TRBJ2-1; unclear D gene. This CDR3 region has 15 residues. CDR1 SGHDT and CDR2 YYEEEE come from the germline V gene. Trimming took 4 bases from V and 0 from J, leaving 11 bases between them. Written as DNA, the CDR3 is TGTGCCAGCAGCCCATATCCAGGCTCCTACAATGAGCAGTTCTTC. Amino acids: CASSPYPGSYNEQFF.

The chain joins TRBV28 to TRBJ1-1; 7 nucleotides align to TRBD1. There are 14 residues in the CDR3. V was pared by 5 bases and J by 5 bases, with 8 bases of the junction left unmatched. Germline V gives CDR1 MDHEN, CDR2 SYDVKM. The CDR3 region is CASSVSGGYTEAFF. The CDR3 DNA follows: TGTGCCAGCAGTGTATCAGGGGGATATACTGAAGCTTTCTTT.

This sequence joins TRBV5-1 and TRBJ1-5; D not certain. V was trimmed by 5 bases and J by 4 bases, leaving 10 bases between them. CDR1 is SGHRS, CDR2 YFSETQ, per germline. The CDR3 runs to 13 residues. The CDR3 sequence: CASSSEANQPQHF. The CDR3, as DNA: TGCGCCAGCAGTTCCGAGGCGAATCAGCCCCAGCATTTT.